These 5 T cell receptor beta chains came from one sample sequenced in a study of vaccination and CD4 T cells after COVID-19. Regarding treatment: approximately 11-day PBMC culture with coronavirus spike peptide pools or control peptides (ViraFEST assay). For these receptors, no antigen is known. The Oncomine TCR Beta short-read assay generated sequence data from the DNA of cultured CD4+ T cells. TCRdb re-derived calls from the PCR reads in MiXCR, one entry per CDR3 protein. The data hold approximately 14,000 distinct CDR3 sequences, with roughly 34% observed a single time. Sequences were obtained from cultured CD4+ T cells from blood. These receptors all come from a human donor with COVID-19.

This clonotype is termed medium-sized. V gene TRBV30 combines with J gene TRBJ1-1; 8 positions match TRBD1. The CDR3 loop spans 13 amino acids. Unmatched junction bases numbered 4, after V lost 5 bases and J lost 2 bases. CDR1 and CDR2 from the germline V gene are GTSNPN and SVGIG (reference sequence). As DNA, the CDR3 is TGTGCCTGGGGGGACAGGAGCAACACTGAAGCTTTCTTT. Its translation is CAWGDRSNTEAFF.

The rearrangement joins TRBV20-1 to TRBJ2-6; D is undetermined. The CDR3 has 14 amino acids. The V gene's germline CDR1 is DFQATT and CDR2 SNEGSKA (reference sequence). Trimming shortened V by 6 bases and J by 0 bases, and 9 bases separated the two germline ends. The CDR3 sequence: CSAATFSGANVLTF. As DNA, the CDR3 is TGCAGTGCCGCCACTTTCTCTGGGGCCAACGTCCTGACTTTC.

The chain couples TRBV2 to TRBJ2-5, with D tentatively TRBD1 or TRBD2 (6 bases each). The V and J ends lost 8 bases and 2 bases respectively, with 9 bases between them. Germline CDR1 and CDR2: SNHLY and FYNNEI. The CDR3 extends over 12 amino acids. This CDR3 reads CASGGRQETQYF. CDR3 nucleotides: TGTGCCAGCGGGGGGCGACAAGAGACCCAGTACTTC.

This clonotype is medium-sized within its sample. This chain links TRBV7-9 with TRBJ2-3, with D hard to call. Germline V gene lookup returns CDR1 SEHNR and CDR2 FQNEAQ (reference sequence). Trimming shortened V by 2 bases and J by 0 bases, and 18 bases separated the two germline ends. This CDR3 contains 18 residues. Written as DNA, the CDR3 is TGTGCCAGCAGCTTAACATCTCGGTCAGGTGCGAGCACAGATACGCAGTATTTT. It encodes CASSLTSRSGASTDTQYF.

This clonotype was observed a few times. CDR3 sequence reads: CASRQGGYGYTF. For the CDR3, the DNA is TGTGCCAGCAGACAGGGCGGCTATGGCTACACCTTC. The chain uses TRBV2 and TRBJ1-2; TRBD1 might be the D (6 bases). V lost 6 bases to trimming and J lost 4 bases, with 9 bases between them. Germline V gene sequence: CDR1 SNHLY, CDR2 FYNNEI. This CDR3 comprises 12 residues.